Each of the 32 T cell receptor beta chains below was sequenced from the same sample in a study of T cells in Graves' hyperthyroidism and ophthalmopathy. TCR beta CDR3 regions were amplified from RNA transcripts. First-round RT-PCR targeting the TCR CDR3 was performed with the HTBI primer set. MiXCR, applied by TCRdb to the multiplex PCR reads, yields one record per CDR3 protein. Found here are fewer than 650,000 distinct CDR3 sequences, under 15% of them singletons; the top ten hold approximately 4.2%. The sample was blood. All receptors derive from a woman between 35 and 50 years old with Graves' ophthalmopathy.

This clonotype was found a few times. The chain couples TRBV6-5 to TRBJ1-2; a weak D match, TRBD1 (6 bases). Germline CDR1 and CDR2: MNHEY and SVGAGI. The CDR3 is 14 amino acids. Trimming pared 2 bases from V and 4 bases from J, leaving 11 bases between. CDR3 DNA sequence: TGTGCCAGCAGTTACGACAGGAACGTCTATGGCTACACCTTC. It yields the protein CASSYDRNVYGYTF.

In its sample, this clonotype was seen many times. The V call is TRBV7-2, the J call TRBJ1-2, with 12 positions matching TRBD1. Germline CDR1 and CDR2: SGHTA and FQGNSA. The CDR3 totals 18 residues. V lost 5 bases and J lost 0; bases outside the gene matches: 10. The CDR3 DNA sequence: TGTGCCAGCAGCATCTCGGGACAGGGGGCCGGAGCTAACTATGGCTACACCTTC. Translated: CASSISGQGAGANYGYTF.

This clonotype was seen a few times. V usage is TRBV18 and J usage is TRBJ1-1, with D perhaps TRBD1 (5 bases). This CDR3 is 12 amino acids long. V dropped 7 bases and J dropped 2 bases, with 8 bases sitting between them. CDR1 is KGHSH, CDR2 LQKENI, per germline. DNA for the CDR3: TGTGCCAGCTTCAGGGAAAACACTGAAGCTTTCTTT. Its translation: CASFRENTEAFF.

This clonotype was counted many times. The chain links TRBV12-3 or TRBV12-4 to TRBJ2-7, with TRBD2 matching over 10 bases. The trim removed 3 bases at V and 3 bases at J, leaving 5 bases unmatched. The CDR3 has 15 residues. The CDR3 protein is CASSFSSGSVYEQYF. The CDR3 nucleotides are TGTGCCAGCAGTTTCTCTAGCGGGAGTGTCTACGAGCAGTACTTC.

This clonotype was counted at least ten times. The chain is built from TRBV10-1 and TRBJ2-7; D is ambiguous. This CDR3 spans 14 amino acids. CDR1 is WNHNN, CDR2 SYGVQD, per germline (reference sequence). V lost 4 bases to trimming and J lost 5 bases, with 15 bases between them. The CDR3 nucleotides read TGCGCCAGCAGTGCAGGCTCACCCTCTAACGAGCAGTACTTC. Translated, it gives CASSAGSPSNEQYF.

This clonotype has a count of ten or more. The chain links TRBV20-1 to TRBJ1-1; D uncertain. Germline CDR1 and CDR2: DFQATT and SNEGSKA (reference sequence). The V end lost 5 bases, the J end lost 11 bases, and 12 bases lay between the germline ends. This CDR3 has 10 amino acids. The CDR3 DNA reads TGCAGTGCTCGGGAGGGAAGGGCTTTCTTT. Protein: CSAREGRAFF.

This clonotype was counted a few times. The CDR3 is CASSLWGALNTEAFF. The CDR3 DNA sequence: TGTGCCAGCAGTTTATGGGGCGCCCTGAACACTGAAGCTTTCTTT. This chain connects TRBV12-3 or TRBV12-4 to TRBJ1-1, with D perhaps TRBD1 (5 bases). This CDR3 has 15 residues. The germline V and J ends were trimmed by 2 bases and 0 bases, with 10 bases remaining between them.

There are many counts of this clonotype. The V call is TRBV28, the J call TRBJ2-5; no definite D call. Trimming removed 4 bases at V and 2 bases at J, with 20 bases between. From germline, CDR1 is MDHEN and CDR2 SYDVKM. The CDR3 totals 17 residues. CDR3: CASSSRGASRIQETQYF. The CDR3 DNA is TGTGCCAGCAGTTCCCGAGGAGCTAGTCGGATTCAAGAGACCCAGTACTTC.

This clonotype came up many times. V is TRBV28 and J is TRBJ2-7, with D unresolved. The CDR3 extends over 12 amino acids. V was cut by 2 bases and J by 5 bases, with 7 bases left in between. Germline loops: CDR1 MDHEN, CDR2 SYDVKM. The CDR3 nucleotides are TGTGCCAGCAGTTTAATACGGGACGAGCAGTACTTC. It codes for CASSLIRDEQYF.

This clonotype has at least ten counts. The CDR3 spells CASSLSAVSPYEQYF. CDR3 in DNA: TGTGCCAGCAGCTTATCGGCAGTGAGCCCCTACGAGCAGTACTTC. J is TRBJ2-7 and V is TRBV7-2; D uncertain. The CDR3 is 15 amino acids. Trimming pared 2 bases from V and 2 bases from J, leaving 13 bases between. Germline V gene lookup returns CDR1 SGHTA and CDR2 FQGNSA.

This clonotype was picked up a small number of times. The chain employs TRBV28 and TRBJ2-5; D ambiguous. CDR3 size: 17 residues. Germline CDR1 is MDHEN and CDR2 is SYDVKM. The V end lost 3 bases, the J end lost 2 bases, and 19 bases lay between the germline ends. CDR3 in amino acids: CASSFVTNSIDQETQYF. The CDR3 DNA follows: TGTGCCAGCAGTTTTGTAACAAACAGCATAGATCAAGAGACCCAGTACTTC.

Many counts were recorded for this clonotype. V usage is TRBV6-5 and J usage is TRBJ1-2, with D possibly TRBD1 on 5 matching bases. Germline-derived CDR1 and CDR2 are MNHEY and SVGAGI. This CDR3 spans 15 amino acids. Trimming stripped 1 base from V and 0 bases from J, with 9 bases between. The chain's CDR3 is CASSYYQGTNYGYTF. The CDR3 DNA sequence: TGTGCCAGCAGTTACTACCAGGGAACTAACTATGGCTACACCTTC.

The chain recombines TRBV18 with TRBJ2-7; TRBD2 matches at 13 bases. V lost 4 bases to trimming and J lost 0 bases; unmatched junction nucleotides: 6. CDR1 is KGHSH and CDR2 is LQKENI in the germline V gene. This CDR3 has 17 amino acids. CDR3 residues: CASSRGTSGVLSYEQYF. The CDR3 DNA is TGTGCCAGCTCACGCGGGACTAGCGGGGTACTCTCCTACGAGCAGTACTTC.

This clonotype was counted at least ten times. This chain joins TRBV27 and TRBJ1-6, with no clear D. The CDR3 consists of 18 residues. V was cut by 4 bases and J by 8 bases, with 24 bases left in between. Germline lookup yields CDR1 MNHEY and CDR2 SMNVEV (reference sequence). For the CDR3, the DNA is TGTGCCAGCAGTTCACTCTACCCTTCAGAGGGCGGGCATTCACCCCTCCACTTT. Translated: CASSSLYPSEGGHSPLHF.

The chain is built from TRBV30 and TRBJ1-2; no definite D call. Trimming removed 3 bases at V and 8 bases at J, with 16 bases between. This CDR3 is 13 amino acids long. Germline CDR1 is GTSNPN and CDR2 is SVGIG (reference sequence). CDR3: CAWRPWTASGYTF. For the CDR3, the DNA is TGTGCCTGGAGGCCCTGGACTGCATCAGGCTACACCTTC.

V usage is TRBV6-4 and J usage is TRBJ2-7, with unresolved D. Germline lookup yields CDR1 MRHNA and CDR2 SNTAGT. The length of the CDR3 is 12 residues. V was clipped by 5 bases and J by 6 bases, with 11 bases between them. DNA for the CDR3: TGTGCCAGCAGTTTTTCCCCCTTCGAGCAGTACTTC. Its translation is CASSFSPFEQYF.

This clonotype was recorded a few times. The chain employs TRBV28 and TRBJ2-6; no firm D call. Trimming removed 0 bases at V and 5 bases at J, with 11 bases between. CDR3 length: 16 amino acids. Germline V gene data show CDR1 as MDHEN and CDR2 as SYDVKM. CDR3 region: CASSLWRRLWANVLTF. DNA for the CDR3: TGTGCCAGCAGTTTATGGAGAAGGCTCTGGGCCAACGTCCTGACTTTC.

This clonotype was detected only a few times. V is TRBV3-1 and J is TRBJ2-5, with 8 nucleotides matching TRBD1. Germline lookup yields CDR1 LGHDT and CDR2 YNNKEL (reference sequence). Losses at the gene ends were 4 bases for V and 4 bases for J; bases not matched to a gene: 8. This CDR3 has 15 residues. CDR3 in amino acids: CASSPRDRPSETQYF. The CDR3 nucleotides read TGTGCCAGCAGCCCCCGGGACAGGCCCTCAGAGACCCAGTACTTC.

Ten or more counts support this clonotype. V and J are TRBV6-1 and TRBJ2-7, with a possible D match to TRBD1 (6 bases). CDR1 is MNHNS and CDR2 is SASEGT in the germline V gene. This CDR3 is built from 11 residues. V was pared by 6 bases and J by 5 bases, with 8 bases between. In DNA form, the CDR3 reads TGTGCCAGCAGAACAGGGCACGAGCAGTACTTC. Its translation: CASRTGHEQYF.

This clonotype was recorded at least ten times. This chain connects TRBV6-5 to TRBJ1-2, with 7 bases that match TRBD1. The germline V gene has CDR1 MNHEY and CDR2 SVGAGI. J lost 1 base, V lost 7 bases, and 12 bases had no gene match. The CDR3 consists of 16 residues. CDR3 nucleotide sequence: TGTGCCAGCAAAGCCGGGACAGCCATATTTAACTATGGCTACACCTTC. It specifies CASKAGTAIFNYGYTF.

This chain uses TRBV16 with TRBJ1-1; D gene uncertain. The CDR3 covers 15 residues. The germline V and J ends were trimmed by 0 bases and 1 base, with 9 bases remaining between them. Germline CDR1 reads KGHSY; CDR2 reads FQNENV. In DNA, the CDR3 is TGTGCCAGCAGCCAATCCGCAGGAAAGAACACTGAAGCTTTCTTT. Translating gives CASSQSAGKNTEAFF.

The sample holds many counts of this clonotype. The rearrangement uses TRBV28 and TRBJ1-1; D call uncertain. The CDR3 extends over 14 amino acids. CDR1 MDHEN and CDR2 SYDVKM come from the germline V gene. V gave up 4 bases and J gave up 4 bases, with 13 bases separating them. Here the CDR3 DNA reads TGTGCCAGCAGTTCATACGTACGGGGCACTGAAGCTTTCTTT. This gives the protein CASSSYVRGTEAFF.

This clonotype has more than one count but fewer than ten. V gene TRBV19 combines with J gene TRBJ2-7; 8 bases fit TRBD1. The length of the CDR3 is 12 residues. Germline CDR1 is LNHDA and CDR2 is SQIVND (reference sequence). Germline trimming cut 7 bases from V and 4 bases from J; bases unmatched to any gene: 3. CDR3 nucleotide sequence: TGTGCCAGTAACAACAGGGGGTACGAGCAGTACTTC. Encoded protein: CASNNRGYEQYF.

This clonotype was seen many times. V is TRBV20-1 and J is TRBJ2-5, with D perhaps given as TRBD1 or TRBD2 (5 bases each). Per germline, CDR1 DFQATT and CDR2 SNEGSKA (reference sequence). With 3 bases removed from V and 5 bases from J, the gap between germline ends came to 10 bases. The length of the CDR3 is 12 residues. This chain's CDR3 is CSASSWGETQYF. Here the CDR3 DNA reads TGCAGTGCTAGCTCATGGGGGGAGACCCAGTACTTC.

There are many counts of this clonotype. The V call is TRBV2, the J call TRBJ2-7; 12 bases line up with TRBD1. After removal of 4 bases from V and 3 bases from J, the junction contained 4 bases not matched to a gene. CDR1 SNHLY and CDR2 FYNNEI come from the germline V gene. CDR3 length: 15 amino acids. The CDR3 is CASSAGQGANYEQYF. As DNA, the CDR3 is TGTGCCAGCAGTGCGGGACAGGGGGCTAACTACGAGCAGTACTTC.

This clonotype has ten or more counts. The rearrangement links TRBV12-3 or TRBV12-4 to TRBJ2-7, with TRBD1 identical over 9 bases. After removal of 6 bases from V and 5 bases from J, the junction contained 17 bases not matched to a gene. The CDR3 covers 17 residues. The CDR3 DNA reads TGTGCCAGCAGGCCAAACCCCCCTCTGGACAGGGGTGACGAGCAGTACTTC. Its protein is CASRPNPPLDRGDEQYF.

This clonotype occurred a few times. V usage is TRBV7-6 and J usage is TRBJ2-7; either TRBD1 or TRBD2 may fit D (5 bases each). V gave up 6 bases and J gave up 1 base, with 16 bases separating them. CDR3 length equals 15 residues. Germline-derived CDR1 and CDR2 are SGHVS and FNYEAQ. CDR3 DNA sequence: TGTGCCAGCAGACCAATTCGGGACGAATCCTACGAGCAGTACTTC. It is translated as CASRPIRDESYEQYF.

This clonotype was recorded many times. The V gene is TRBV24-1, the J gene TRBJ1-2; D uncertain. Germline CDR1 and CDR2: KGHDR and SFDVKD. V was trimmed by 8 bases and J by 1 base, leaving 4 bases between them. The CDR3 covers 11 residues. CDR3 amino acids: CATNSNYGYTF. The CDR3 bases are TGTGCCACCAACAGTAACTATGGCTACACCTTC.

The V and J genes are TRBV6-2 or TRBV6-3 and TRBJ2-7; D is unclear. This CDR3 contains 12 residues. The germline V and J ends were trimmed by 7 bases and 7 bases, with 14 bases remaining between them. Germline V CDR1 and CDR2: MNHEY, SVGEGT. The chain's CDR3 is CASNIPFGEQYF. The CDR3 coding sequence is TGTGCCAGCAACATACCTTTTGGGGAGCAGTACTTC.

The sample holds many counts of this clonotype. CDR3 DNA: TGCAGCGTTGAAGGGCCGTCTGTGAACAGGGGGAACTATGGCTACACCTTC. Its protein product is CSVEGPSVNRGNYGYTF. The J gene is TRBJ1-2, the V gene TRBV29-1; 8 bases are a match to TRBD1. The CDR3 loop spans 17 amino acids. J gave up 2 bases and V 1 base, and 12 bases lay outside the gene matches. Germline V CDR1 and CDR2: SQVTM, ANQGSEA.

The sample holds a few counts of this clonotype. The V call is TRBV10-3, the J call TRBJ2-3; TRBD2 might be the D (6 bases). The CDR3 length is 16 residues. Trimming stripped 4 bases from V and 1 base from J, with 15 bases between. In germline, CDR1 is ENHRY, CDR2 SYGVKD. As DNA, the CDR3 is TGTGCCATCAGTGGGAAGACTAGAATTGGCACAGATACGCAGTATTTT. Translation: CAISGKTRIGTDTQYF.

This clonotype was seen many times. The chain carries TRBV12-3 or TRBV12-4 and TRBJ2-7, with TRBD2 as a possible D gene (6 bases). Trimming removed 3 bases from V and 7 bases from J, with 13 bases in between. The CDR3 consists of 13 residues. CDR3 sequence: CASSFSRGVEQYF. CDR3 DNA sequence: TGTGCCAGCAGTTTTTCCCGCGGGGTAGAGCAGTACTTC.